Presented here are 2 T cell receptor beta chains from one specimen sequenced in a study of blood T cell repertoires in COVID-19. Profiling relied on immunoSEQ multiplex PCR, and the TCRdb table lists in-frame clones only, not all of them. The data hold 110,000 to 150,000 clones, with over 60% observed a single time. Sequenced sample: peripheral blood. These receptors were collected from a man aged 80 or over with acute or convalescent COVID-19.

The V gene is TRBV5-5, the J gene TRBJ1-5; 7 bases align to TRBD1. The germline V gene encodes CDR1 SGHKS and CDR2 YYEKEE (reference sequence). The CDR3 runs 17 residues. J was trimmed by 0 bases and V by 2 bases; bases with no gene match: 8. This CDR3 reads CASSLTGATYSNQPQHF. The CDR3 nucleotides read TGTGCCAGCAGCTTAACAGGGGCGACATATAGCAATCAGCCCCAGCATTTT. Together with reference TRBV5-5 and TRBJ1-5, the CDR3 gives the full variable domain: DAGVTQSPTHLIKTRGQQVTLRCSPISGHKSVSWYQQVLGQGPQFIFQYYEKEERGRGNFPDRFSARQFPNYSSELNVNALLLGDSALYLCASSLTGATYSNQPQHFGDGTRLSIL.

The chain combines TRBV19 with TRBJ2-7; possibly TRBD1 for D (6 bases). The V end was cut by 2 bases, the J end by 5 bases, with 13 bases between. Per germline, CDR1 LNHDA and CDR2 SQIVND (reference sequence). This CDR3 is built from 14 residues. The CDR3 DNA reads TGTGCCAGTAGTATACAGGGGACCTCTGACGAGCAGTACTTC. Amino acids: CASSIQGTSDEQYF.